This T cell receptor (beta chain) was sequenced for a study of shared clonotypes between healthy human individuals. Study summary: Per donor, CD8 memory used one plate, CD8 naive used two, CD4 memory used three and CD4 naive used three.

CDR1 is MDHEN and CDR2 is SYDVKM in the germline V gene. V was clipped by 5 bases and J by 8 bases; unmatched bases: 10. The CDR3 covers 15 residues. Using immunoSEQ multiplex PCR, the repertoire was profiled, and TCRdb retains in-frame clones only, with some absent. The sample includes a few million clones, 85% to 95% of them seen just once. Every one of the donors was a Caucasian adult that lived in Nashville, Tennessee. It was into CD45RA+ naive and CD45RA-negative memory subsets that the CD4+ cells were split. Sequencing was performed on naive CD4+ T cells from PBMCs. The sample's subset: CD45RA+ positively selected. The sequence was collected from a man in his late teens or twenties in good health. Some clones in this sample may be carry-over from other donors' samples. The chain joins TRBV28 to TRBJ1-4, with 8 bases fitting TRBD1. In nucleotides, the CDR3 is TGTGCCAGCAGTCCCGCGGACAGGGTAGGGGAAAAACTGTTTTTT. Translation gives CASSPADRVGEKLFF.